Presented here are 5 T cell receptor beta chains from one specimen sequenced in a study of naive and memory T cell subsets. The beta constant-region primer was an equimolar mix of two oligonucleotides covering TRBC1 and TRBC2. One entry per CDR3 protein, called by TCRdb with MiXCR from the UMI-ligation and nested PCR reads. The sample records about 21,000 distinct CDR3 sequences, 9.5% to 12% being singletons. The sequenced material came from central memory CD8+ T cells from blood. Source of these receptors: a human donor in good health.

This clonotype was seen only a few times. The chain recombines TRBV6-1 with TRBJ2-7; 11 nucleotides match TRBD1. Germline lookup yields CDR1 MNHNS and CDR2 SASEGT. This CDR3 has 17 residues. J lost 0 bases, V lost 2 bases, and 6 bases had no gene match. CDR3: CASSEPGQGGFSYEQYF. The CDR3 DNA reads TGTGCCAGCAGTGAACCGGGACAGGGGGGCTTCTCCTACGAGCAGTACTTC.

The chain is built from TRBV29-1 and TRBJ1-6; D call uncertain. CDR1 SQVTM and CDR2 ANQGSEA come from the germline V gene. V was trimmed by 8 bases and J by 9 bases, leaving 14 bases between them. The CDR3 is 12 amino acids. CDR3 DNA: TGCAGCACACATCGGGATCTTTCACCCCTCCACTTT. Protein product: CSTHRDLSPLHF.

This clonotype was seen many times. The chain carries TRBV19 and TRBJ2-7; a possible D gene is TRBD2 (6 bases). CDR3 length equals 15 residues. V gave up 3 bases and J gave up 0 bases, with 12 bases separating them. Germline CDR1 and CDR2: LNHDA and SQIVND (reference sequence). The CDR3, as DNA: TGTGCCAGTAGTATTGGGCGGGGCCTCTCCTACGAGCAGTACTTC. Translation: CASSIGRGLSYEQYF.

This clonotype was observed a handful of times. This chain connects TRBV18 to TRBJ2-7, with 9 nucleotides matching TRBD2. Germline V CDR1 and CDR2: KGHSH, LQKENI. The CDR3 consists of 17 residues. V lost 2 bases and J lost 1; bases outside the gene matches: 9. The CDR3 sequence is CASSPSAGGVASYEQYF. CDR3 sequence (DNA): TGTGCCAGCTCACCATCGGCGGGAGGGGTAGCTTCCTACGAGCAGTACTTC.

The chain has TRBV9 and TRBJ2-4; 7 bases line up with TRBD1. Germline CDR1 and CDR2: SGDLS and YYNGEE. V trimming: 4 bases; J trimming: 0 bases; junction bases outside the gene matches: 7. CDR3 size: 16 residues. The CDR3: CASSPNRGLAKNIQYF. The DNA for the CDR3 is TGTGCCAGCAGCCCAAACAGGGGTCTAGCCAAAAACATTCAGTACTTC.